This T cell receptor beta chain was profiled in a study of glioma-infiltrating T cells after dendritic cell vaccination. Background on the study: Autologous tumor lysate was loaded overnight onto monocyte-derived dendritic cells grown seven days with IL-4 and GM-CSF.

Profiling relied on immunoSEQ multiplex PCR, and the TCRdb table lists in-frame clones only, not all of them. Of about 46,000 clones in the sample, 89% were seen once. Trimming removed 0 bases from V and 4 bases from J, with 7 bases in between. The CDR3 extends over 13 amino acids. CDR1 is SGDLS, CDR2 YYNGEE, per germline. Described time point: after dendritic cell vaccination, including at tumor progression/relapse. No glioblastoma patient carried an isocitrate dehydrogenase mutation. The starting material was blood, obtained after dendritic cell vaccination. The receptor was derived from a human donor with glioblastoma. The J gene is TRBJ1-1, the V gene TRBV9; unclear D gene. The CDR3 DNA follows: TGTGCCAGCAGCGTAGCCTCGGGCACTGAAGCTTTCTTT. It encodes CASSVASGTEAFF. Full variable domain (remainder filled in from reference TRBV9 and TRBJ1-1): DSGVTQTPKHLITATGQRVTLRCSPRSGDLSVYWYQQSLDQGLQFLIQYYNGEERAKGNILERFSAQQFPDLHSELNLSSLELGDSALYFCASSVASGTEAFFGQGTRLTVV.